One T cell receptor beta chain is described in this entry. The antigen is unknown. MiXCR, applied by TCRdb to the 5' RACE reads, yields one record per CDR3 protein. This sample has 550,000 to 700,000 distinct CDR3 sequences, with roughly 9.9% found just once. The sample belongs to a study of identical twins. Study-level findings and limits: Where beta out-of-frame sequences were concerned, excess twin sharing was weaker.

The CDR3 loop spans 14 amino acids. Germline assignment: CDR1 MNHEY and CDR2 SMNVEV (reference sequence). The germline V and J ends were trimmed by 8 bases and 2 bases, with 16 bases remaining between them. These records were also assigned to another study, of yellow fever vaccine responses in identical twins.

The sequence derives from a woman between 18 and 29 years old in good health. The genes are TRBV27 and TRBJ2-7, with D possibly matching TRBD2 (6 bases). The sample consisted of PBMCs. The CDR3 bases are TGTGCCAGCGGGCGGGATCGGAAAACCTACGAGCAGTACTTC. Its translation: CASGRDRKTYEQYF.